This TCR beta chain was identified during a study of CD8 T cells in ankylosing spondylitis. Study results and caveats: For ankylosing spondylitis blood, a TCR beta motif of 7 to 9 highly homologous variants appeared characteristic. Disease-linked clones bore a CD8+ phenotype and were relatively rare in peripheral blood.

This clonotype was seen a handful of times. Its antigen is not known. TCRdb passed the 5' RACE reads through MiXCR, listing each CDR3 protein once. The repertoire has about 400,000 distinct CDR3 sequences, roughly 20% of them found once; the top ten carry over 10%. Germline CDR1 and CDR2: WSHSY and SAAADI. V lost 5 bases and J lost 6; bases outside the gene matches: 10. This CDR3 has 14 amino acids. The genes are TRBV10-2 and TRBJ2-7, with 7 nucleotides matching TRBD1. This receptor was taken from a male donor with ankylosing spondylitis or in good health (not recorded which). The sample was blood, either unsorted or a sorted T cell fraction (not recorded which). The CDR3 reads CASSLTGNVVEQYF. CDR3 DNA sequence: TGCGCCAGCAGTCTGACAGGGAATGTTGTCGAGCAGTACTTC.